The sample holds many counts of the clone carrying this T cell receptor (beta chain). TCRdb re-analysed the PCR reads in MiXCR, keeping a single row per CDR3 protein. The data contain a few hundred thousand distinct CDR3 sequences, 25% of them seen just once; the ten biggest clones take up under 0.8%. These data come from a study of molecular identifiers for immune sequencing clone quantification. The CDR3 spans 12 residues. Germline V gene data show CDR1 as DFQATT and CDR2 as SNEGSKA (reference sequence). V lost 6 bases to trimming and J lost 0 bases, with 9 bases between them. This rearrangement joins TRBV20-1 to TRBJ2-7; D is possibly TRBD1 or TRBD2 (5 bases each). The source is a human donor in good health. Some libraries in this study had Jurkat cell RNA spiked in. The specimen was naive CD8+ T cells from blood, with Jurkat cell RNA spiked in. Subset in this sample: FACS-sorted CD8+CD4-CCR7+CD45RA+ naive T cells. DNA for the CDR3: TGCAGTGCGGGGGTTTCCTCCTACGAGCAGTACTTC. Translated: CSAGVSSYEQYF.